This T cell receptor beta chain was identified in a study of human T cells and chemical hapten exposure. The wider study: Diphenylcyclopropenone was administered weekly to the scalp of patients throughout the approximately 25-week study.

V gave up 0 bases and J gave up 4 bases, with 7 bases separating them. This CDR3 comprises 15 residues. Looked up from germline, CDR1 is PRHDT and CDR2 is FYEKMQ (reference sequence). This sample's time point: patch test 3, about 24 weeks after DPC sensitization. Specified treatment: therapeutic diphenylcyclopropenone sensitization with weekly scalp DPC. Unfractionated whole blood was the source of the extracted total RNA. This clonotype has ten or more counts. Its antigen is undetermined. Whole-study findings and limits: Alopecia affected the donors, so their immune response may differ from healthy people's. Compared with pre-sensitization or healthy control sets, expanded TCRs clustered more.

Individual cDNA molecules each carried unique molecular identifiers attached by the library. TCRdb reanalysed the RACE reads using MiXCR and keeps one entry per CDR3 protein. The sample holds tens of thousands of distinct CDR3 sequences, 9.5% to 15% seen once. The chain couples TRBV13 to TRBJ2-6, with a weak D call TRBD1 (6 bases). The TCR was taken from a middle-aged woman with alopecia areata. Some clones in this sample may be carry-over from other donors' samples. Here the sequenced sample was whole blood, taken in connection with sensitization to the hapten diphenylcyclopropenone (DPC). The CDR3 DNA reads as TGTGCCAGCAGCTTAGGGGGGACAGGGGCCAACGTCCTGACTTTC. It yields the protein CASSLGGTGANVLTF.